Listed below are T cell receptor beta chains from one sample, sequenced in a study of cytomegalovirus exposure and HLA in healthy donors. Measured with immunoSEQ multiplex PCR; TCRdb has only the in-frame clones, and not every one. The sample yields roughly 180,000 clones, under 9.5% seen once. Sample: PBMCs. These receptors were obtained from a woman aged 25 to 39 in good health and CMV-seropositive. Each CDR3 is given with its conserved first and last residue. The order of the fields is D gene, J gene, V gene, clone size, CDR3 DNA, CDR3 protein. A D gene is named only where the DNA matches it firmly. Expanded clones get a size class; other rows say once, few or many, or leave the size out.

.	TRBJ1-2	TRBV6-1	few	TGTGCCAGCAGTGGCGAAAGGGGTCCTAACTATGGCTACACCTTC	CASSGERGPNYGYTF
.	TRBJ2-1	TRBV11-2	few	TGTGCCAGCAGCTTACTGCTAGATGGTGAGCAGTTCTTC	CASSLLLDGEQFF
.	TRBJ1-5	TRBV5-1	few	TGCGCCAGCTCTGAGGGAAATGGCAATCAGCCCCAGCATTTT	CASSEGNGNQPQHF
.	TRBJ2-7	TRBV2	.	TGTGCCAGCAGTCCACTCCGGGACAACTCCTACGAGCAGTACTTC	CASSPLRDNSYEQYF
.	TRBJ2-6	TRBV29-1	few	TGCAGCGTTGTATGGACAACTGGGGCCAACGTCCTGACTTTC	CSVVWTTGANVLTF
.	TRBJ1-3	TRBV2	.	TGTGCCAGCAGACCGGGTATCAGCTCTGGAAACACCATATATTTT	CASRPGISSGNTIYF
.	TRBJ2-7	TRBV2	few	TGTGCCAGCAGTGAACGAGGGTGGGGAGACAGGCGGCGAAACGAGCAGTACTTC	CASSERGWGDRRRNEQYF
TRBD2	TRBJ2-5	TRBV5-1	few	TGCGCCAGCAGCTTGGGCGGGGGAAACCAAGAGACCCAGTACTTC	CASSLGGGNQETQYF
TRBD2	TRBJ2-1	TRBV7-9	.	TGTGCCAGCAGCCAAAGGACTAGCGGGACTGACTCCTACAATGAGCAGTTCTTC	CASSQRTSGTDSYNEQFF
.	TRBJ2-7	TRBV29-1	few	TGCAGCGTTGAAGACTTCTCCCCCACAGGGAGCTCCTACGAGCAGTACTTC	CSVEDFSPTGSSYEQYF
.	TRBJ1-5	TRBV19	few	TGTGCCAGTAGATGGGAGGTCAGCAATCAGCCCCAGCATTTT	CASRWEVSNQPQHF
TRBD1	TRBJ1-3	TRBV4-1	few	TGCGCCAGCAGCCAAGACCCTGACAGGGCTGGAAACACCATATATTTT	CASSQDPDRAGNTIYF
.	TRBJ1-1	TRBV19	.	TGTGCCAGTAGTATACAGGGTAACACTGAAGCTTTCTTT	CASSIQGNTEAFF
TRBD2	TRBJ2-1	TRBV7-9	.	TGTGCCAGCAGCCGCCTAGCGGGAGAGAACAATGAGCAGTTCTTC	CASSRLAGENNEQFF
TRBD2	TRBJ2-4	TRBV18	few	TGTGCCAGCTCACCGCCCCTAGCGGGAGGTTCCGCTAAAAACATTCAGTACTTC	CASSPPLAGGSAKNIQYF
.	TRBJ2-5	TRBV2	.	TGTGCCTTAGCGGAGGGGCAAGAGACCCAGTACTTC	CALAEGQETQYF
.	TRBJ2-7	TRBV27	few	TGTGCCAGCAGGAGGGGGACCCACGAGCAGTACTTC	CASRRGTHEQYF
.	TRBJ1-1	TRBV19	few	TGTGCCAGTAGTATTACAGCGAACACTGAAGCTTTCTTT	CASSITANTEAFF
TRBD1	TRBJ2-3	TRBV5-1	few	TGCGCCAGCAGCTGGACAGGAAGCACAGATACGCAGTATTTT	CASSWTGSTDTQYF
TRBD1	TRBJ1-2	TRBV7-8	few	TGTGCCAGCAGCCAGAACCGGGACAGGGGACATCCTATCCCCGGCTACACCTTC	CASSQNRDRGHPIPGYTF
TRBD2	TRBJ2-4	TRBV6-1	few	TGTGCCAGCAGTGGCCCGACTAGCGGGAGGGCGTACATTCAGTACTTC	CASSGPTSGRAYIQYF
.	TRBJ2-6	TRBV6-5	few	TGTGCCAGCAGTTACGTCGCCCAGAGGGCCAACGTCCTGACTTTC	CASSYVAQRANVLTF
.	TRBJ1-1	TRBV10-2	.	TGCGCCAGCAGTGTAGGCAGGGTAAACACTGAAGCTTTCTTT	CASSVGRVNTEAFF
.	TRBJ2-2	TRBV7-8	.	TGTGCCAGCAGCACCGGACCTCGCGGTCCGGGGACCGGGGAGCTGTTTTTT	CASSTGPRGPGTGELFF
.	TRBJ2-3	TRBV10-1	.	TGCGCCAGCAGTGAGAGGGGTCCAGATACGCAGTATTTT	CASSERGPDTQYF
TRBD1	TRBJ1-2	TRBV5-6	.	TGTGCCAGCAGCGGGACAGGGGGCGACTATGGCTACACCTTC	CASSGTGGDYGYTF
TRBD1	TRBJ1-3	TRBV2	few	TGTGCCAGCACTGGGGGACAGGTGGAGTACACCATATATTTT	CASTGGQVEYTIYF
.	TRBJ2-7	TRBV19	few	TGTGCCAGTAGTATAGGCACAGGAGAGCACTACGAGCAGTACTTC	CASSIGTGEHYEQYF
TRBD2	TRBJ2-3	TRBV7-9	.	TGTGCCAGCAGCTTCGGTAGCGGGGCTAGCACAGATACGCAGTATTTT	CASSFGSGASTDTQYF